Listed below are T cell receptor beta chains from one sample, sequenced in a study of T cell responses to AZD1222 COVID-19 vaccine. Profiling relied on immunoSEQ multiplex PCR, and the TCRdb table lists in-frame clones only, not all of them. The repertoire holds around 80,000 clones, with roughly 88% as singletons. The specimen was peripheral blood, collected on day 0 of AZD1222 vaccination. These receptors were obtained from an adult in good health. CDR3s leave out the opening cysteine and the closing phenylalanine or tryptophan. The D gene is left open where the match is weak.

TRBV30	-	TRBJ1-4	AWSSTPQATNEKLF
TRBV2	TRBD2	TRBJ2-3	ASGGEDTQY
TRBV5-1	-	TRBJ2-7	ASSLEAGTYEQY
TRBV5-4	-	TRBJ2-2	ASSLDNRNTGELF
TRBV18	-	TRBJ1-2	ASSPPPTGTGET
TRBV21-1	-	TRBJ2-2	ASVQGCTGELF
TRBV5-1	TRBD1	TRBJ1-4	ASQTGGIGANEKLF
TRBV19	-	TRBJ1-4	ASSPLGGDDEKLF
TRBV5-4	TRBD1	TRBJ1-3	ASSSGGARRRGNTIY
TRBV5-1	-	TRBJ2-2	ASSGRQIYTGELF